This T cell receptor beta chain originates from a study of cytomegalovirus exposure and HLA in healthy donors. General study results and limits: The later analysis indicated that the majority of CMV-associated TCR beta chains appeared HLA-restricted. TRBV6-2, TRBV6-3 and some other V segments were excluded as indistinguishable. According to an earlier analysis, most TCR beta V segments yielded productive rearrangements about 87% or about 30% of the time.

The CDR3 spans 14 residues. Per germline, CDR1 MNHNS and CDR2 SASEGT. V gave up 6 bases and J gave up 0 bases; unmatched junction bases: 1. Everyone who donated was a healthy bone marrow donor. As concerns this clone: What it binds is unknown.

The primer mix had 60 Vbeta and 13 Jbeta primers. Profiling relied on immunoSEQ multiplex PCR, and the TCRdb table lists in-frame clones only, not all of them. The sample includes some 180,000 clones, around 74% seen only once; the top ten take about 2.7%. The genes are TRBV6-1 and TRBJ1-2; TRBD1 matches at 10 bases. This TCR derives from a male donor in good health and CMV-seronegative. The specimen was PBMCs. The CDR3 region is CASSGTGANYGYTF. As DNA, the CDR3 is TGTGCCAGCAGCGGGACAGGGGCTAACTATGGCTACACCTTC.